This TCR beta chain was sequenced for a study of blood T cells in healthy people across ages. General study points: Diversity estimates from one million T cells were considered underestimates. TCR beta diversity tracked closely with naive T cell percentage.

Then a second PCR, running about 6 to 11 cycles, was carried out with a sample-barcoded 5' primer and a J-beta primer mix. Unique molecular identifiers of 12 random nucleotides labeled each cDNA. TCRdb reprocessed the 5' RACE reads via MiXCR and lists one record per CDR3 protein. The sample lists about 640,000 distinct CDR3 sequences, roughly 50% occurring once. Details on this clonotype: What it recognizes is unknown.

Germline-derived CDR1 and CDR2 are SGHKS and YYEKEE (reference sequence). V was cut by 7 bases and J by 5 bases, with 10 bases left in between. This CDR3 spans 11 amino acids. The TCR sequence derives from a man aged 55 to 69 in good health. V usage is TRBV5-5 and J usage is TRBJ2-7; no reliable D call. The specimen was blood. CDR3 residues: CASGYPNEQYF. The CDR3 DNA reads as TGTGCCAGCGGATACCCCAACGAGCAGTACTTC.